This record covers a single T cell receptor (beta chain). Its antigen remains unknown. The table came from immunoSEQ multiplex PCR; TCRdb's copy has only in-frame clones and leaves some out. This sample has about 73,000 clones; nearly 90% occur once, and the top ten carry about 9.3%. The CDR3 runs to 17 residues. V shed 0 bases and J 3 bases; nucleotides not matched to a gene: 5. Germline-derived CDR1 and CDR2 are SGHTA and FQGTGA. These data are taken from a study of T cell responses to AZD1222 COVID-19 vaccine. Broader study findings: Clonal diversity was possibly underestimated; the donors were predominantly white British and more often female. Samples come after the peak T cell response, not at day 14.

The receptor comes from an adult who received the AZD1222 COVID-19 vaccine. V gene TRBV7-3 combines with J gene TRBJ2-2, with 9 bases that match TRBD1. Specimen: peripheral blood, collected 28 days after the second AZD1222 dose. CDR3 in amino acids: CASSLTRDRAYTGELFF. Written as DNA, the CDR3 is TGTGCCAGCAGCTTAACGCGGGACAGGGCATACACCGGGGAGCTGTTTTTT.